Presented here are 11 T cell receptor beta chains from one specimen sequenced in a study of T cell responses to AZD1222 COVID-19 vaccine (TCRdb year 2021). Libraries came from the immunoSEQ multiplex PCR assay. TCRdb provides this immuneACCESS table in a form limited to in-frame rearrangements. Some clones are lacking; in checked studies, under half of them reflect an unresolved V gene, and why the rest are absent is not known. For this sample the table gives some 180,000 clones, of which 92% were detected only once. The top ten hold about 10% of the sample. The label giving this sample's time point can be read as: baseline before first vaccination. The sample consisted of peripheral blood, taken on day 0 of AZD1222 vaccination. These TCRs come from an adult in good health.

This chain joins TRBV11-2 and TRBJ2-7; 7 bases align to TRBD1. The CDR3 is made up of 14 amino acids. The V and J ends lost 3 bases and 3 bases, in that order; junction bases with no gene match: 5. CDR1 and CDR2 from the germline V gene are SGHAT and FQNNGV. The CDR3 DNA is TGTGCCAGCAGCTTCGGTGCAGGGGGCTACGAGCAGTACTTC. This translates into CASSFGAGGYEQYF.

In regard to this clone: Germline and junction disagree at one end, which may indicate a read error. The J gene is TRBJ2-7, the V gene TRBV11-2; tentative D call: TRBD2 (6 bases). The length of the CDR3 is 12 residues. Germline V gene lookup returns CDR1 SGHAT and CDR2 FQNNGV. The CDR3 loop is CASSLEGLHEDF. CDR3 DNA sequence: TGTGCCAGCAGCTTAGAGGGACTTCACGAGGACTTC. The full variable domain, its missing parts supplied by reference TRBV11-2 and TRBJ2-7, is EAGVAQSPRYKIIEKRQSVAFWCNPISGHATLYWYQQILGQGPKLLIQFQNNGVVDDSQLPKDRFSAERLKGVDSTLKIQPAKLEDSAVYLCASSLEGLHEDFGPGTRLTVT.

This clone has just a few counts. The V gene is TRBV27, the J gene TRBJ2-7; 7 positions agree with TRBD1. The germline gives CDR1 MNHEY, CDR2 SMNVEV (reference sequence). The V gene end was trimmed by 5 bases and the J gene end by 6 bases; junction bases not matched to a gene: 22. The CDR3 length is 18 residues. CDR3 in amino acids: CASSHLPPQGDHTSEQYF. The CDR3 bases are TGTGCCAGCAGTCACCTCCCCCCCCAGGGGGATCATACAAGCGAGCAGTACTTC.

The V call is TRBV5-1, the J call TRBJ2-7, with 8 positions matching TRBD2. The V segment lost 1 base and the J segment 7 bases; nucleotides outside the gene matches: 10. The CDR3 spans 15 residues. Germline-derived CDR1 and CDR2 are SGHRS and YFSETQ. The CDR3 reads CASSLRTPGGGEQYF. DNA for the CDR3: TGCGCCAGCAGCTTGAGGACACCCGGCGGGGGGGAGCAGTACTTC.

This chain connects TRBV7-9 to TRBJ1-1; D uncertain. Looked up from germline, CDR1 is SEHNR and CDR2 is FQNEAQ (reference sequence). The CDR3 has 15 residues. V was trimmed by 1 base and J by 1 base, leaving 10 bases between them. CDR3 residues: CASSLVPSPNTEAFF. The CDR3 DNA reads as TGTGCCAGCAGCTTAGTACCCTCTCCGAACACTGAAGCTTTCTTT. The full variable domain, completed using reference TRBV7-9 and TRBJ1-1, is DTGVSQNPRHKITKRGQNVTFRCDPISEHNRLYWYRQTLGQGPEFLTYFQNEAQLEKSRLLSDRFSAERPKGSFSTLEIQRTEQGDSAMYLCASSLVPSPNTEAFFGQGTRLTVV.

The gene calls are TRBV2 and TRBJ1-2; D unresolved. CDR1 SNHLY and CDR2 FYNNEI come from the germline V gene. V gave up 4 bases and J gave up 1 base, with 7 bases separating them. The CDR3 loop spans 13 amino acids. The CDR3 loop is CASSAGINYGYTF. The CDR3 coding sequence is TGTGCCAGCAGTGCGGGAATTAACTATGGCTACACCTTC. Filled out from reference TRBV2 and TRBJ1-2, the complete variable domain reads EPEVTQTPSHQVTQMGQEVILRCVPISNHLYFYWYRQILGQKVEFLVSFYNNEISEKSEIFDDQFSVERPDGSNFTLKIRSTKLEDSAMYFCASSAGINYGYTFGSGTRLTVV.

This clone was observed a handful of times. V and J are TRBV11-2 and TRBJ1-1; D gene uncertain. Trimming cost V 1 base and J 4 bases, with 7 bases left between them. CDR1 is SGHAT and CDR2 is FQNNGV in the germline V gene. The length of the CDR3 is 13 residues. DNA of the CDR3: TGTGCCAGCAGCTTAGCGGTCGGCACTGAAGCTTTCTTT. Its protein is CASSLAVGTEAFF. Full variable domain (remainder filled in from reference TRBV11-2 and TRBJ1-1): EAGVAQSPRYKIIEKRQSVAFWCNPISGHATLYWYQQILGQGPKLLIQFQNNGVVDDSQLPKDRFSAERLKGVDSTLKIQPAKLEDSAVYLCASSLAVGTEAFFGQGTRLTVV.

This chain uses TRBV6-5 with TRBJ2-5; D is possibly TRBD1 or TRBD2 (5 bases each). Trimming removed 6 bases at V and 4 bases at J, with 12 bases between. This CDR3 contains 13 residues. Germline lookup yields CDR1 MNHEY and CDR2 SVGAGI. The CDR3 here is CASRLRDRETQYF. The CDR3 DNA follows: TGTGCCAGCAGACTCCGGGACCGAGAGACCCAGTACTTC.

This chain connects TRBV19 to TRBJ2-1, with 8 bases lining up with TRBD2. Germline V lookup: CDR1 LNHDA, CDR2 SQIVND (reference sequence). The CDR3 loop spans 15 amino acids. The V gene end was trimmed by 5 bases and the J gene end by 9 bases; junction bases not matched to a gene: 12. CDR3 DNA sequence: TGTGCCAGTAGTCGCGGCCCTGCCCGGGAGGGTGAGCAGTTCTTC. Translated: CASSRGPAREGEQFF.

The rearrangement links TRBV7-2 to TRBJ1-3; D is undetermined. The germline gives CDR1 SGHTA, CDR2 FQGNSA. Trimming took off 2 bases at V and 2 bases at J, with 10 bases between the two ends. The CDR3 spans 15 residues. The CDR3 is CASSLTLTPGNTIYF. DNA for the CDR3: TGTGCCAGCAGCTTAACCCTTACCCCTGGAAACACCATATATTTT.

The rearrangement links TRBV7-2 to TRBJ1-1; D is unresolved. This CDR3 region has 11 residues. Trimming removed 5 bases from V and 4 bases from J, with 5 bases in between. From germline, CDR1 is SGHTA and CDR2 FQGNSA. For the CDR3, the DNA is TGTGCCAGCAGCGACGGCACTGAAGCTTTCTTT. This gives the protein CASSDGTEAFF.